This record covers a single T cell receptor beta chain. Its target is unknown. The data are from a study of identifying expanded T cells in peripheral blood. Healthy donors had no documented immune events, such as infections, while sampled. General study points: Variance in clone template counts between roughly two-week samples significantly increased with total template count across all healthy donors. Technical replicates showed roughly 1.2 changed clones; about two weeks roughly 15; four weeks 19.

The method was immunoSEQ multiplex PCR; TCRdb's version includes in-frame clones alone and lacks a portion of them. The profile shows 100,000 to 150,000 clones, more than 75% of them singletons. This CDR3 comprises 13 residues. The V and J ends lost 3 bases and 0 bases respectively, with 6 bases between them. Germline V gives CDR1 MNHEY, CDR2 SMNVEV (reference sequence). This chain links TRBV27 with TRBJ2-7, with D maybe TRBD1 (6 bases). The clonotype originates from a person aged 18 to 75 in good health. Sequencing used blood. The CDR3 loop reads CASSLTGSYEQYF. The CDR3 DNA follows: TGTGCCAGCAGTTTGACAGGCTCCTACGAGCAGTACTTC.